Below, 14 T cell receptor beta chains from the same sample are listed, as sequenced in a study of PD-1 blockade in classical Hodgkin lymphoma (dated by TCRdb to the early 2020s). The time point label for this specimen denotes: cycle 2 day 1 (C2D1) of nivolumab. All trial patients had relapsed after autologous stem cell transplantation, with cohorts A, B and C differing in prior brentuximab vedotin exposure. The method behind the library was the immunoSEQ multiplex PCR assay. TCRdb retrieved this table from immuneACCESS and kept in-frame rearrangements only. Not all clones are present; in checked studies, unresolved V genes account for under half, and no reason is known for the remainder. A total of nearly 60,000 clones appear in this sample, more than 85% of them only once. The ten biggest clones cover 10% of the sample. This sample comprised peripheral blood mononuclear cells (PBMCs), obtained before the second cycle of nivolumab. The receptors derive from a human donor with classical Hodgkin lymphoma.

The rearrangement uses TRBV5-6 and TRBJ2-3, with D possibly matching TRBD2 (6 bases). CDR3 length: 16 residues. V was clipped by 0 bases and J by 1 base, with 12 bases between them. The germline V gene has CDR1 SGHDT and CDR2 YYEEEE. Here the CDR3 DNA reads TGTGCCAGCAGCTTGGTCCCGGGGGTAGGCACAGATACGCAGTATTTT. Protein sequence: CASSLVPGVGTDTQYF.

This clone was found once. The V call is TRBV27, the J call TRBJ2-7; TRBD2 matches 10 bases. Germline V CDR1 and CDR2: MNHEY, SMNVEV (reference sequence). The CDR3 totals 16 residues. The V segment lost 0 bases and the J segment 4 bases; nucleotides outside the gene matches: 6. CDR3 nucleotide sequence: TGTGCCAGCAGTTTATCCCCGGGACTAGCGACATACGAGCAGTACTTC. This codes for CASSLSPGLATYEQYF.

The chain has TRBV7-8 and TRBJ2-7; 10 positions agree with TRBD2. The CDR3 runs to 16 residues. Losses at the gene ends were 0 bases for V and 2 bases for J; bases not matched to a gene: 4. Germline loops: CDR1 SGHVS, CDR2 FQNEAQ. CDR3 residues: CASSLAGTSVTYEQYF. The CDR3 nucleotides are TGTGCCAGCAGCTTAGCTGGGACTAGCGTAACCTACGAGCAGTACTTC. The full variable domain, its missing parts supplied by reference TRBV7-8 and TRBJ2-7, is GAGVSQSPRYKVAKRGQDVALRCDPISGHVSLFWYQQALGQGPEFLTYFQNEAQLDKSGLPSDRFFAERPEGSVSTLKIQRTQQEDSAVYLCASSLAGTSVTYEQYFGPGTRLTVT.

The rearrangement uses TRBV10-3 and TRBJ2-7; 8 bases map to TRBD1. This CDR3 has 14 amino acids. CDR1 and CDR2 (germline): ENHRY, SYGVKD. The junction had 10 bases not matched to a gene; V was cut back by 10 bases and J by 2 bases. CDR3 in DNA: TGTGCCACCCTAAGGGGACAGGCTCCCTACGAGCAGTACTTC. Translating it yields CATLRGQAPYEQYF.

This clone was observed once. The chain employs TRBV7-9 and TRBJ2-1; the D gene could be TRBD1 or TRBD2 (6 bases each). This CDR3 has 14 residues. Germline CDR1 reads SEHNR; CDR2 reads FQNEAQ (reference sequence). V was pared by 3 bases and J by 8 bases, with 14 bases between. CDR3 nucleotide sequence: TGTGCCAGCAGCTTCCCGGGGGACAAGTATGAGCAGTTCTTC. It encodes CASSFPGDKYEQFF.

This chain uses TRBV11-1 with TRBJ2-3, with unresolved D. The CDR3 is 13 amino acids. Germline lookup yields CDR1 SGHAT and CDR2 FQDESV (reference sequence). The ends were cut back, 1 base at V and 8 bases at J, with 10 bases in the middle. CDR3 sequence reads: CASSLVVLGTQYF. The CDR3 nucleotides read TGTGCCAGCAGCTTAGTAGTTCTCGGTACGCAGTATTTT.

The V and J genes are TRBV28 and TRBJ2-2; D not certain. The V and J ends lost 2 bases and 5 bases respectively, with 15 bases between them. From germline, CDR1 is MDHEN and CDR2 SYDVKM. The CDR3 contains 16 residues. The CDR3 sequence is CASSLHMGSGTGELFF. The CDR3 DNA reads TGTGCCAGCAGTTTACATATGGGATCCGGGACCGGGGAGCTGTTTTTT.

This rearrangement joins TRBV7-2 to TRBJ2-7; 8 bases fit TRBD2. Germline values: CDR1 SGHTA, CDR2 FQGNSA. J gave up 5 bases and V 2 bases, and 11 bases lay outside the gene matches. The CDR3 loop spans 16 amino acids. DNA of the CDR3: TGTGCCAGCAGCTTATTTTCGGGTAGCGGGATGGACGAGCAGTACTTC. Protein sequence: CASSLFSGSGMDEQYF.

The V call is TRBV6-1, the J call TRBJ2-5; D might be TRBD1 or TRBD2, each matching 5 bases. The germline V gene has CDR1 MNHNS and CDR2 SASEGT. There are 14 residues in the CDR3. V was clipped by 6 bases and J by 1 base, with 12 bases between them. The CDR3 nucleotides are TGTGCCAGCAGGGGGGTAACCCCCCAAGAGACCCAGTACTTC. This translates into CASRGVTPQETQYF.

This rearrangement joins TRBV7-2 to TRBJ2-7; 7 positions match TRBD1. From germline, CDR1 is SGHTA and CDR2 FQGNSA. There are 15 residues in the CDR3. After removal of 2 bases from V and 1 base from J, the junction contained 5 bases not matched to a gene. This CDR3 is CASSLSRDSSYEQYF. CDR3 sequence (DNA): TGTGCCAGCAGCTTATCCCGGGACAGTTCCTACGAGCAGTACTTC.

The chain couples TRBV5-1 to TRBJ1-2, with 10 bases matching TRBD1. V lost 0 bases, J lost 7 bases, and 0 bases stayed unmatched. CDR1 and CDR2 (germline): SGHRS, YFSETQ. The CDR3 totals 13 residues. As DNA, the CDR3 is TGCGCCAGCAGCTTGGGGGACAGGGGTGGCTACACCTTC. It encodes CASSLGDRGGYTF.

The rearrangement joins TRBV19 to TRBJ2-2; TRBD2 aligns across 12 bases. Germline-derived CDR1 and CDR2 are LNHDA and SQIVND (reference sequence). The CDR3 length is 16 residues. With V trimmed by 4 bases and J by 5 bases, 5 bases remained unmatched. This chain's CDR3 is CASSTLAGGPTGELFF. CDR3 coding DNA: TGTGCCAGTAGTACACTAGCGGGGGGCCCTACCGGGGAGCTGTTTTTT.

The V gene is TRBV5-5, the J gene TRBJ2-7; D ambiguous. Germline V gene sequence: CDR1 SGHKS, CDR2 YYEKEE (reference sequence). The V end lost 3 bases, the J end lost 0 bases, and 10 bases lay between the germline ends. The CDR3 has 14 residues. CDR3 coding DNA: TGTGCCAGCAGCTCCGTCTGGGGCTCCTACGAGCAGTACTTC. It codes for CASSSVWGSYEQYF.

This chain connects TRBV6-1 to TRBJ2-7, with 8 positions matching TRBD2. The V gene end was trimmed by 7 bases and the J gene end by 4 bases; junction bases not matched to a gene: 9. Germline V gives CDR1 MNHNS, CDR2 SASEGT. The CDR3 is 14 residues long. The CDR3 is CASTGLVAGYEQYF. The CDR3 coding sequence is TGTGCCAGCACGGGGCTAGTAGCGGGGTACGAGCAGTACTTC.